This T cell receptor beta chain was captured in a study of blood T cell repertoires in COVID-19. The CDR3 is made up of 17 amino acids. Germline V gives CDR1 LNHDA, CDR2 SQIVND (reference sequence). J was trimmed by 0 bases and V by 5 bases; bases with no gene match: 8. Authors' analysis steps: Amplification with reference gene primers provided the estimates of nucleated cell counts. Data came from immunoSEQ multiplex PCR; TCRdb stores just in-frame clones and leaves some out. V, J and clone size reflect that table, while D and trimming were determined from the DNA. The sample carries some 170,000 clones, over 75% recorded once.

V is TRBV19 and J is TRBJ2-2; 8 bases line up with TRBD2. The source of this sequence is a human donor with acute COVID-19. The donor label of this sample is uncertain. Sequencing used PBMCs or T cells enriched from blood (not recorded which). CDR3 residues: CASSLNIAGPNTGELFF. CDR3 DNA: TGTGCCAGTAGTTTAAATATAGCGGGGCCGAACACCGGGGAGCTGTTTTTT.